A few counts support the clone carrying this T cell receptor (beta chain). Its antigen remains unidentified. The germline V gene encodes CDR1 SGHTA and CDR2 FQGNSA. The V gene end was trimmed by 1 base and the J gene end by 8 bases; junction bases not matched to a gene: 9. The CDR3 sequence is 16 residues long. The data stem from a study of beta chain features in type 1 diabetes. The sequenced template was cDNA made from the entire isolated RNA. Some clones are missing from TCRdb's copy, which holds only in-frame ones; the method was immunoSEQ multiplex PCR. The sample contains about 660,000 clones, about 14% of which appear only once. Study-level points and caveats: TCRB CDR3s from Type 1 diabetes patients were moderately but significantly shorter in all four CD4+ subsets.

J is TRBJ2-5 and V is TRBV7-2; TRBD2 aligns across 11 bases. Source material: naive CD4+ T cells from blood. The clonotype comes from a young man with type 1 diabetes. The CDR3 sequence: CASSLGLAGGSQTQYF. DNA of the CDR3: TGTGCCAGCAGCTTAGGCCTAGCGGGGGGCAGCCAAACCCAGTACTTC. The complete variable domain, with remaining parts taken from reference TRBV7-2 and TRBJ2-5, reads GAGVSQSPSNKVTEKGKDVELRCDPISGHTALYWYRQSLGQGLEFLIYFQGNSAPDKSGLPSDRFSAERTGGSVSTLTIQRTQQEDSAVYLCASSLGLAGGSQTQYFGPGTRLLVL.